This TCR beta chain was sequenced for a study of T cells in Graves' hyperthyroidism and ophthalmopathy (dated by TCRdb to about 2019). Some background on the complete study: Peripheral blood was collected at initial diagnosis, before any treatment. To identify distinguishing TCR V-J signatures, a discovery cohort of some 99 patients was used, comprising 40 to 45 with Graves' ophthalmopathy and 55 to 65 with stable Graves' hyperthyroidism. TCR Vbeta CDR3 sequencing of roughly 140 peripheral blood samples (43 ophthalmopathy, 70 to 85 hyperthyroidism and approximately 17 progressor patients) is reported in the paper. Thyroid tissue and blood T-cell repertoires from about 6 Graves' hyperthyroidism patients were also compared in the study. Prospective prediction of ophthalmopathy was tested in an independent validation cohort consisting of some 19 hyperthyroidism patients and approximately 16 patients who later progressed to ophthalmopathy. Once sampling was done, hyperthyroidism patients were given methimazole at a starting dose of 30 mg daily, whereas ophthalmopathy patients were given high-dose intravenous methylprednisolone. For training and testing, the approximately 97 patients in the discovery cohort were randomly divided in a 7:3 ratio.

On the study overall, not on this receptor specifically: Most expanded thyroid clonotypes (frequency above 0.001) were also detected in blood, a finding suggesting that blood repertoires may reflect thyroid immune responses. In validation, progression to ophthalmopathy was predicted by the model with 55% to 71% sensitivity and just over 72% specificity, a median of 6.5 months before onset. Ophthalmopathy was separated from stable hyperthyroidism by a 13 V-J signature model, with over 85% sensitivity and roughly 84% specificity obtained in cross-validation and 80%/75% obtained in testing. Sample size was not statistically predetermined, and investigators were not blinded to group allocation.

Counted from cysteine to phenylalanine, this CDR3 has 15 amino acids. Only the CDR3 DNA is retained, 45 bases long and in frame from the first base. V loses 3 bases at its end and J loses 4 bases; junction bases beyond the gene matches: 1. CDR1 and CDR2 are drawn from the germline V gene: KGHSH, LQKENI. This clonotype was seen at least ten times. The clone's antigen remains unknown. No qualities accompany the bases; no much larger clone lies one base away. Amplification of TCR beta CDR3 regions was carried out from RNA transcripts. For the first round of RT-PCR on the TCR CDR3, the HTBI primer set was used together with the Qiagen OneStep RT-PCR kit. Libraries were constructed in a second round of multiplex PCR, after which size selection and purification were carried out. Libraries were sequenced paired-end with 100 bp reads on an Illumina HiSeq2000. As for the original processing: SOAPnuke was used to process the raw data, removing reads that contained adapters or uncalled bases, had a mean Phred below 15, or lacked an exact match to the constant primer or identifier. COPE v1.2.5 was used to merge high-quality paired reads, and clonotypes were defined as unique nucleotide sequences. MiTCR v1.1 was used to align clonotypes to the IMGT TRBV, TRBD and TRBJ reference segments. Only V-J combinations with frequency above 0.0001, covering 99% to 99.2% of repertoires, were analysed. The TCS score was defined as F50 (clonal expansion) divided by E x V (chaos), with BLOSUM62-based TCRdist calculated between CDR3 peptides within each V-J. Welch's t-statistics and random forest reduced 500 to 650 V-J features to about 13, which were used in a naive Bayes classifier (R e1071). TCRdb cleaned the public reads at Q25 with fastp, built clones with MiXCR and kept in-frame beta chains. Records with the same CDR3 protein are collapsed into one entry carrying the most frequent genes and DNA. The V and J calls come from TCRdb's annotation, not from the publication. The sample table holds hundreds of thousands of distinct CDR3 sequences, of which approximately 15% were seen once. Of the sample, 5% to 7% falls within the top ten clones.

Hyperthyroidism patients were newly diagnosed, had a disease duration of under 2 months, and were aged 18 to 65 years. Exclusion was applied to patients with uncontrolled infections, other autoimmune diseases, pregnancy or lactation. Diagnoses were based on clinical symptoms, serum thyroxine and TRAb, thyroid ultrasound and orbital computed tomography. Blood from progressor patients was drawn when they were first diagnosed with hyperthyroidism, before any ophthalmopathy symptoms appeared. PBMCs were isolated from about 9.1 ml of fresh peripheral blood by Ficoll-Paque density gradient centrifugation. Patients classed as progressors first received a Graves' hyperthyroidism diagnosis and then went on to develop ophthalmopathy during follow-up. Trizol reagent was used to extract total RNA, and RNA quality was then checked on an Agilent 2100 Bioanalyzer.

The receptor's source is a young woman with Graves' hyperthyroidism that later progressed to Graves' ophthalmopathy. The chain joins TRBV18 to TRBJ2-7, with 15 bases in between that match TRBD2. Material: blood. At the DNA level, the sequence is TGTGCCAGCTCACCCGGGACTAGCGGGAGGTACGAGCAGTACTTC. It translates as CASSPGTSGRYEQYF.